The T cell receptor beta chain under discussion was sequenced for a study of Ad26.COV2.S vaccination and SARS-CoV-2 variants. This clone showed up just once. Antigen unknown. V shed 7 bases, J shed 8 bases, and the junction held 8 bases outside the gene matches. This CDR3 comprises 13 residues. CDR1 and CDR2 (germline): MNHEY, SVGAGI. Regarding treatment: around 19 received Ad26.COV2.S at low or high dose, single or two shots; 5 received placebo; per-sample allocation not given. Day 63 after the first injection of vaccine or placebo was the sampling time. Adults aged 18-55 years in Boston included the donor. The method was immunoSEQ multiplex PCR; TCRdb's version includes in-frame clones alone and lacks a portion of them. The table lists some 400,000 clones, approximately 91% of them singletons. Notes on the study in general: Vaccine and placebo groups showed comparable non-spike TCR breadth.

This sequence was found in a person aged 18 to 65 who received the Ad26.COV2.S COVID-19 vaccine or a placebo. The rearrangement links TRBV6-5 to TRBJ1-5, with 7 nucleotides matching TRBD1. Sequencing was performed on peripheral blood, taken in a trial of Ad26.COV2.S vaccine versus placebo. CDR3 bases: TGTGCCAGCACGGTCGACAGGGCGGAGCCCCAGCATTTT. Protein: CASTVDRAEPQHF.